Detailed here is one T cell receptor (beta chain). Its antigen is unknown. These data originate in a study of CXCR3-negative and CXCR3-positive naive CD8 T cells (dated by TCRdb to the late 2010s). Broadly, across the study: In total, about 130 million TRB reads were obtained, which works out to roughly 1.5 +/- 0.3 million reads per library. Diversity and physicochemical repertoire analyses were performed on about a dozen donors pooled from two independent experiments. The TRBV-TRBJ cluster analysis covered naive subsets from 5 or 6 donors and memory cells from 3 donors. General conclusions and limits of the study: Within the same donor, TRBV-TRBJ usage looked similar between naive CXCR3-negative and CXCR3-positive cells, but memory cells had distinct patterns. Freshly isolated PBMCs were used for most assays because CXCR3 expression went down partially after cryopreservation. Because surface CD5, which is linked to self-reactivity in mice, was comparable between the naive subsets, TCR interaction strength was also inferred from TRB CDR3 physicochemical properties. Both naive subsets had comparably high repertoire diversity, while memory CD8+ T cells had much lower repertoire diversity.

Sequencing instrument: NextSeq 550. The Human TCR Profiling Kit (MiLaboratory) was used to make UMI-labeled 5' RACE TRB cDNA libraries. cDNA synthesis used the entire amount of extracted RNA, and PCR amplification then used the entire amount of cDNA produced. Libraries were prepared in parallel with an identical number of PCR cycles. The paper's data handling went like this. With a minimum of two reads required per UMI, MIGEC and MiXCR pulled out about 53,000 +/- 10,000 unique UMI-labeled TRB cDNA molecules from each library. An average of approximately 40,000 +/- 10,000 functional in-frame TRB CDR3 nucleotide clonotypes without stop codons was found per library. After downsampling to 5000 UMI-labeled TRB molecules per sample, diversity metrics such as normalized Shannon-Wiener and Chao1 were calculated in VDJtools. Clonotype-size-weighted physicochemical properties of the central five CDR3 residues (interaction energy, strength, volume and Kidera factor 4) were computed in VDJtools. With the reads reprocessed by TCRdb, a single entry stands for each CDR3 protein sequence and no DNA is reported. TCRdb assigned the V and J calls; the authors' analysis was not used. The sample's clone listing holds roughly 39,000 distinct CDR3 sequences. The ten biggest clones cover over 8.5% of the sample.

For every CD8+ T cell subset, hundreds of thousands of cells were flow-sorted straight into RLT lysis buffer, and each subset was sorted in triplicate. Standard density gradient centrifugation was used to isolate peripheral blood mononuclear cells from buffy coats. Total RNA was extracted from sorted cells with an RNeasy Mini Kit. Sequencing input: memory CD8+ T cells from blood. Sample cell subset or site, as interpreted from the label and publication: conventional CD8+ memory T cells (TMEM), sorted as controls. The source is a human donor in good health. Some clones in this sample may be carry-over from other donors' samples.

The CDR3 region: CASSHRDSTEAFF. The V and J genes are TRBV14 and TRBJ1-1; the TCRdb D gene call, TRBD1, has no DNA to confirm it. CDR3 length: 13 amino acids, cysteine to phenylalanine. The protein alone is recorded here. CDR1 and CDR2 were assigned from the germline V gene as SGHDN and FVKESK.